This entry lists 27 T cell receptor beta chains sequenced from one sample in a study of blood T cell repertoires in COVID-19 (dated by TCRdb to about 2020). The protocol used for the library was the immunoSEQ multiplex PCR assay. Entries here come from immuneACCESS through TCRdb and include only in-frame sequences with V and J called. Some clones fail to appear in such tables; in the studies checked, an unresolved V gene covers under half of the shortfall, and the cause of the remainder is unknown. The sample table lists some 190,000 clones, roughly 85% of them with a count of one. The ten largest clones take up about 10% of the sample. What was sequenced was peripheral blood. Receptor source: a human donor with active or convalescent COVID-19. The donor label of this sample is uncertain.

The rearrangement links TRBV24-1 to TRBJ2-2; possible D gene TRBD1, 5 bases. From germline, CDR1 is KGHDR and CDR2 SFDVKD. The CDR3 sequence is 16 residues long. V shed 1 base and J shed 3 bases, with 11 bases lying between them. The chain's CDR3 is CATSDLSPTDTGELFF. The CDR3 DNA reads TGTGCCACCAGTGATTTATCACCGACAGACACCGGGGAGCTGTTTTTT.

The genes are TRBV5-1 and TRBJ2-1; tentatively, D is TRBD2 (5 bases). V was clipped by 1 base and J by 0 bases, with 11 bases between them. Germline-derived CDR1 and CDR2 are SGHRS and YFSETQ. CDR3 length: 16 residues. CDR3 amino acids: CASSLQAGGSYNEQFF. CDR3 nucleotide sequence: TGCGCCAGCAGCTTGCAGGCGGGTGGCTCCTACAATGAGCAGTTCTTC.

The CDR3 nucleotides read TGTGCCAGCAGCTTGACAGGGGAGGAGGAGCAGTACTTC. Protein: CASSLTGEEEQYF. The rearrangement uses TRBV5-6 and TRBJ2-7; D is possibly TRBD1 (7 bases). Between the trimmed V and J ends, which lost 1 base and 7 bases, there was a span of 12 bases. The V gene's germline CDR1 is SGHDT and CDR2 YYEEEE. This CDR3 comprises 13 residues. The full variable domain, rest sourced from reference TRBV5-6 and TRBJ2-7, is DAGVTQSPTHLIKTRGQQVTLRCSPKSGHDTVSWYQQALGQGPQFIFQYYEEEERQRGNFPDRFSGHQFPNYSSELNVNALLLGDSALYLCASSLTGEEEQYFGPGTRLTVT.

This chain links TRBV4-2 with TRBJ2-1; no firm D call. Germline loops: CDR1 LGHNA, CDR2 YNFKEQ. This CDR3 region has 14 residues. Trimming stripped 0 bases from V and 15 bases from J, with 18 bases between. The CDR3: CASSQDLSPLLLFF. CDR3 in DNA: TGTGCCAGCAGCCAAGATTTGAGTCCCCTCCTATTGTTCTTC.

The chain has TRBV7-2 and TRBJ1-2, with TRBD1 as a possible D gene (5 bases). V lost 4 bases to trimming and J lost 1 base, with 16 bases between them. CDR1 SGHTA and CDR2 FQGNSA come from the germline V gene. The CDR3 has 16 amino acids. CDR3 region: CASSYPRGGGNYGYTF. The CDR3 DNA sequence: TGTGCCAGCAGCTACCCCCGGGGGGGTGGTAACTATGGCTACACCTTC.

The chain carries TRBV9 and TRBJ1-3; D perhaps matches TRBD1 (5 bases). The CDR3 loop spans 16 amino acids. Germline CDR1 SGDLS, CDR2 YYNGEE. V dropped 4 bases and J dropped 0 bases, with 14 bases sitting between them. The CDR3: CASSPRQQLSGNTIYF. The CDR3 DNA reads as TGTGCCAGCAGCCCACGACAGCAGCTCTCTGGAAACACCATATATTTT.

The chain employs TRBV11-1 and TRBJ1-1, with TRBD1 matching over 7 bases. This CDR3 contains 16 residues. V was pared by 4 bases and J by 7 bases, with 15 bases of the junction left unmatched. Per the germline V gene, CDR1 is SGHAT and CDR2 is FQDESV (reference sequence). In DNA, the CDR3 is TGTGCCAGCAGCTCGGAAGGGTCTGCTAGGGGGCATGAAGCTTTCTTT. Translated: CASSSEGSARGHEAFF. The full variable domain, completed using reference TRBV11-1 and TRBJ1-1, is EAEVAQSPRYKITEKSQAVAFWCDPISGHATLYWYRQILGQGPELLVQFQDESVVDDSQLPKDRFSAERLKGVDSTLKIQPAELGDSAMYLCASSSEGSARGHEAFFGQGTRLTVV.

V is TRBV6-1 and J is TRBJ2-1, with 12 bases fitting TRBD2. V gave up 1 base and J gave up 8 bases; unmatched junction bases: 3. CDR3 length: 15 residues. From germline, CDR1 is MNHNS and CDR2 SASEGT. CDR3 amino acids: CASSEGLAGVYEQFF. The CDR3 bases are TGTGCCAGCAGTGAAGGACTAGCGGGAGTATATGAGCAGTTCTTC.

The V call is TRBV4-3, the J call TRBJ2-3, with TRBD1 identical over 10 bases. The V segment lost 0 bases and the J segment 1 base; nucleotides outside the gene matches: 1. CDR3 length: 16 residues. The germline CDR1 and CDR2 sequences are LGHNA and YSLEER. The DNA for the CDR3 is TGCGCCAGCAGCCAAGATGGGACAGGGGGCACAGATACGCAGTATTTT. Its protein product is CASSQDGTGGTDTQYF.

J is TRBJ2-2 and V is TRBV25-1; D is unclear. The CDR3 is made up of 16 amino acids. Per germline, CDR1 MGHDK and CDR2 SYGVNS. V was clipped by 6 bases and J by 4 bases, with 18 bases between them. The CDR3, as DNA: TGTGCCAGCAGCGCCTCCGGCTGGGCGAGCACCGGGGAGCTGTTTTTT. Translation: CASSASGWASTGELFF.

The chain employs TRBV7-8 and TRBJ1-2, with a tentative D call TRBD1 (6 bases). Germline V gives CDR1 SGHVS, CDR2 FQNEAQ. Trimming took 5 bases from V and 4 from J, leaving 8 bases between them. The CDR3 has 12 amino acids. CDR3 residues: CASSQDSYGYTF. The CDR3, as DNA: TGTGCCAGCAGCCAGGACAGCTATGGCTACACCTTC. Combining the CDR3 with reference TRBV7-8 and TRBJ1-2 gives the whole variable domain GAGVSQSPRYKVAKRGQDVALRCDPISGHVSLFWYQQALGQGPEFLTYFQNEAQLDKSGLPSDRFFAERPEGSVSTLKIQRTQQEDSAVYLCASSQDSYGYTFGSGTRLTVV.

The CDR3 DNA sequence: TGTGCCTGGAGCCCAAATCGGGGGGTCTATGGCTACACCTTC. Translation gives CAWSPNRGVYGYTF. The V call is TRBV30, the J call TRBJ1-2; TRBD1 is a possible D gene (5 bases). The V end lost 3 bases, the J end lost 4 bases, and 15 bases lay between the germline ends. Germline V gene lookup returns CDR1 GTSNPN and CDR2 SVGIG (reference sequence). The CDR3 consists of 14 residues. Together with reference TRBV30 and TRBJ1-2, the CDR3 gives the full variable domain: SQTIHQWPATLVQPVGSPLSLECTVEGTSNPNLYWYRQAAGRGLQLLFYSVGIGQISSEVPQNLSASRPQDRQFILSSKKLLLSDSGFYLCAWSPNRGVYGYTFGSGTRLTVV.

Worth noting for this clone: This same CDR3 is encoded by further DNA sequences in the sample. The chain recombines TRBV28 with TRBJ1-2; D is uncertain. Per germline, CDR1 MDHEN and CDR2 SYDVKM. There are 12 residues in the CDR3. V was pared by 3 bases and J by 4 bases, with 6 bases between. The CDR3 DNA reads TGTGCCAGCAGTTTTCGGAGCTATGGCTACACCTTC. Its protein product is CASSFRSYGYTF.

The rearrangement links TRBV24-1 to TRBJ2-1; TRBD2 agrees at 11 bases. V shed 7 bases and J 7 bases; nucleotides not matched to a gene: 17. CDR3 length: 18 amino acids. The germline V gene encodes CDR1 KGHDR and CDR2 SFDVKD. The CDR3 DNA sequence: TGTGCCACCAGGAGCGGAACTCAACTAGCGGGAGAGGGGAATGAGCAGTTCTTC. It is translated as CATRSGTQLAGEGNEQFF.

As for this clone: At one of its ends the junction is not consistent with the germline gene, which may arise from a read error. J is TRBJ1-5 and V is TRBV19; no clear D. Germline-derived CDR1 and CDR2 are LNHDA and SQIVND (reference sequence). CDR3 length equals 11 residues. The CDR3 sequence: CASSIGNRKNF. The DNA of the CDR3 is TGTGCCAGTAGTATAGGTAACAGAAAGAATTTT.

The rearrangement uses TRBV11-3 and TRBJ1-3; 9 bases match TRBD1. The V gene end was trimmed by 4 bases and the J gene end by 4 bases; junction bases not matched to a gene: 5. This CDR3 is built from 15 residues. The germline V gene has CDR1 SGHNT and CDR2 YENEEA. The CDR3 spells CASSSAGTGGNTIYF. CDR3 DNA sequence: TGTGCCAGCAGCTCAGCCGGGACAGGGGGAAACACCATATATTTT.

The chain carries TRBV10-3 and TRBJ1-2; 8 nucleotides match TRBD1. The CDR3 runs 17 residues. The V gene's germline CDR1 is ENHRY and CDR2 SYGVKD. Trimming removed 10 bases from V and 7 bases from J; junction bases left unmatched: 23. CDR3 in amino acids: CATLRTPGQGKDGGYTF. In nucleotides, the CDR3 is TGTGCCACCCTACGTACCCCCGGACAGGGAAAGGATGGTGGCTACACCTTC.

The chain recombines TRBV28 with TRBJ2-7, with 11 bases identical to TRBD1. The CDR3 is 14 amino acids. V lost 3 bases and J lost 2; bases outside the gene matches: 0. Looked up from germline, CDR1 is MDHEN and CDR2 is SYDVKM. Here the CDR3 DNA reads TGTGCCAGCAGTTTGGGACAGGGGGCCTACGAGCAGTACTTC. Translation: CASSLGQGAYEQYF.

This clone was recorded once. The chain links TRBV18 to TRBJ2-1; 11 bases fit TRBD2. The V segment lost 3 bases and the J segment 0 bases; nucleotides outside the gene matches: 4. The germline gives CDR1 KGHSH, CDR2 LQKENI. This CDR3 comprises 17 residues. DNA of the CDR3: TGTGCCAGCTCACCTCCTAGCGGGAGGCCCTCCTACAATGAGCAGTTCTTC. It encodes CASSPPSGRPSYNEQFF.

This rearrangement joins TRBV30 to TRBJ2-5; 7 positions match TRBD2. The V gene's germline CDR1 is GTSNPN and CDR2 SVGIG (reference sequence). The ends lost 3 bases at V and 5 bases at J; junction bases unmatched: 6. The CDR3 length is 13 residues. The CDR3 reads CAWSPGGLETQYF. CDR3 in DNA: TGTGCCTGGAGCCCGGGAGGTTTGGAGACCCAGTACTTC.

This chain connects TRBV20-1 to TRBJ1-2, with 7 bases that match TRBD1. After removal of 6 bases from V and 5 bases from J, the junction contained 3 bases not matched to a gene. Germline CDR1 is DFQATT and CDR2 is SNEGSKA (reference sequence). CDR3 size: 11 residues. The CDR3 loop reads CSATGVYGYTF. For the CDR3, the DNA is TGCAGTGCCACAGGGGTTTATGGCTACACCTTC.

The chain has TRBV7-3 and TRBJ2-1, with 8 bases lining up with TRBD2. Germline V gene lookup returns CDR1 SGHTA and CDR2 FQGTGA. This CDR3 region has 15 residues. Trimming cost V 2 bases and J 2 bases; bases outside gene matches: 2. The CDR3 nucleotides are TGTGCCAGCAGCTTAGGAGCGGGGGCCTACAATGAGCAGTTCTTC. It encodes CASSLGAGAYNEQFF.

The genes are TRBV29-1 and TRBJ2-3, with D maybe TRBD2 (6 bases). Per the germline V gene, CDR1 is SQVTM and CDR2 is ANQGSEA. Trimming took off 6 bases at V and 4 bases at J, with 20 bases between the two ends. This CDR3 is built from 15 residues. The CDR3 spells CSVNAIGGRADTQYF. For the CDR3, the DNA is TGCAGCGTCAATGCGATCGGGGGACGAGCAGATACGCAGTATTTT.

The chain employs TRBV6-5 and TRBJ2-3; D might be TRBD2 (6 bases). This CDR3 comprises 16 residues. Germline-derived CDR1 and CDR2 are MNHEY and SVGAGI. The V end was cut by 4 bases, the J end by 6 bases, with 20 bases between. This CDR3 is CASSSYGGDGSDTQYF. CDR3 DNA sequence: TGTGCCAGCAGTTCCTACGGTGGAGACGGGAGCGATACGCAGTATTTT.

The gene calls are TRBV7-2 and TRBJ1-4; no firm D call. In germline, CDR1 is SGHTA, CDR2 FQGNSA. Trimming left V 1 base short and J 4 bases short, with 10 bases between. CDR3 size: 15 residues. DNA of the CDR3: TGTGCCAGCAGCTTAGGTCCAGAAGATAATGAAAAACTGTTTTTT. Its translation is CASSLGPEDNEKLFF. The entire variable domain, with the rest obtained from reference TRBV7-2 and TRBJ1-4, is as follows: GAGVSQSPSNKVTEKGKDVELRCDPISGHTALYWYRQSLGQGLEFLIYFQGNSAPDKSGLPSDRFSAERTGGSVSTLTIQRTQQEDSAVYLCASSLGPEDNEKLFFGSGTQLSVL.

CDR3 amino acids: CASSDLSDTQYF. The CDR3, as DNA: TGTGCCAGCAGTGATCTTTCAGATACGCAGTATTTT. The J gene is TRBJ2-3, the V gene TRBV2; no reliable D call. V gave up 3 bases and J gave up 4 bases, with 5 bases separating them. Germline loops: CDR1 SNHLY, CDR2 FYNNEI. The CDR3 totals 12 residues.

This clone has only a few counts. V is TRBV6-2 or TRBV6-3 and J is TRBJ2-7; a possible D gene is TRBD2 (5 bases). V shed 1 base and J shed 1 base, with 8 bases lying between them. The germline CDR1 and CDR2 sequences are MNHEY and SVGEGT. The CDR3 contains 14 residues. The CDR3 loop reads CASSYFRGSYEQYF. CDR3 nucleotide sequence: TGTGCCAGCAGTTACTTCCGGGGTTCCTACGAGCAGTACTTC.